This T cell receptor (beta chain) was retrieved from a study of T cells after yellow fever vaccination. Each CDR3 protein is one row after TCRdb ran MiXCR on the 5' RACE reads. The sample consists of 200,000 to 300,000 distinct CDR3 sequences, 6.7% of them appearing once. Germline V gives CDR1 KGHSH, CDR2 LQKENI. Trimming cost V 4 bases and J 4 bases, with 16 bases left between them. This CDR3 spans 15 amino acids. This TCR was sampled from a man aged 25-40 years who received the YFV17D yellow fever vaccine. The specimen comprised CD4+ T cells sorted from PBMCs, sampled on the day of the yellow fever booster vaccination. V is TRBV18 and J is TRBJ1-2; no reliable D call. CDR3 DNA sequence: TGTGCCAGCTCACAATTTTCCGAACCCTCCTATGGCTACACCTTC. Translating it yields CASSQFSEPSYGYTF. The variable domain in full, with the rest retrieved from reference TRBV18 and TRBJ1-2, is NAGVMQNPRHLVRRRGQEARLRCSPMKGHSHVYWYRQLPEEGLKFMVYLQKENIIDESGMPKERFSAEFPKEGPSILRIQQVVRGDSAAYFCASSQFSEPSYGYTFGSGTRLTVV.